These 30 T cell receptor beta chains originate from one sample sequenced in a study of shared clonotypes between healthy human individuals (dated by TCRdb to about 2020). Libraries were made using the immunoSEQ multiplex PCR assay. This immuneACCESS table, as held by TCRdb, lists in-frame sequences with V and J called but not all clones. Of the missing ones, under half trace to an unresolved V gene in checked studies; the others have no known cause. This sample gives roughly 810,000 clones in total; around 96% of them show up just once. The biggest ten clones account for under 0.25% of the sample. CD8 naive samples were obtained by positive selection for CCR7 among CD45RO-negative cells, yielding a CD45RA+CCR7+ population from which TemRA cells were excluded. Sequencing was performed on naive CD8+ T cells sorted from blood. The cell subset or site label here, explained by the study, means: CD45RA+CCR7+. The receptor source for this set is a young man in good health.

CDR3: CASSLYRYEQYF. CDR3 nucleotide sequence: TGTGCCAGCAGCTTATACCGCTACGAGCAGTACTTC. V usage is TRBV13 and J usage is TRBJ2-7; D is uncertain. The CDR3 runs to 12 residues. Trimming took off 2 bases at V and 3 bases at J, with 5 bases between the two ends. Germline assignment: CDR1 PRHDT and CDR2 FYEKMQ (reference sequence).

This clone has only one observation. V and J are TRBV6-5 and TRBJ1-1; 9 nucleotides match TRBD1. There are 14 residues in the CDR3. Germline CDR1 and CDR2: MNHEY and SVGAGI. Losses at the gene ends were 2 bases for V and 5 bases for J; bases not matched to a gene: 3. CDR3 in amino acids: CASSYGTGTTEAFF. The CDR3 bases are TGTGCCAGCAGTTACGGGACAGGGACGACTGAAGCTTTCTTT.

The chain combines TRBV27 with TRBJ2-7; 8 nucleotides match TRBD1. V gave up 4 bases and J gave up 2 bases; unmatched junction bases: 4. The V gene's germline CDR1 is MNHEY and CDR2 SMNVEV (reference sequence). The CDR3 totals 14 residues. CDR3: CASSSGGVPYEQYF. The CDR3 DNA is TGTGCCAGCAGTTCAGGGGGCGTCCCCTACGAGCAGTACTTC.

The chain couples TRBV27 to TRBJ1-5; unclear D gene. Trimming pared 0 bases from V and 5 bases from J, leaving 2 bases between. There are 12 residues in the CDR3. The germline V gene has CDR1 MNHEY and CDR2 SMNVEV (reference sequence). The chain's CDR3 is CASSLSYQPQHF. CDR3 DNA: TGTGCCAGCAGTTTATCCTATCAGCCCCAGCATTTT.

The chain employs TRBV27 and TRBJ2-1; D unresolved. Per germline, CDR1 MNHEY and CDR2 SMNVEV (reference sequence). Trimming pared 7 bases from V and 0 bases from J, leaving 4 bases between. This CDR3 is built from 12 residues. CDR3 protein: CASTSSYNEQFF. The CDR3 DNA follows: TGTGCCAGCACTAGCTCCTACAATGAGCAGTTCTTC.

The chain is built from TRBV10-1 and TRBJ2-2; maybe TRBD2 (5 bases). This CDR3 has 15 residues. V was cut by 3 bases and J by 4 bases, with 12 bases left in between. Looked up from germline, CDR1 is WNHNN and CDR2 is SYGVQD (reference sequence). CDR3: CASSDREFLTGELFF. In DNA, the CDR3 is TGCGCCAGCAGTGATCGGGAATTCCTCACCGGGGAGCTGTTTTTT.

On this clone itself: The same CDR3 can be traced to other DNA sequences in this sample. The CDR3 sequence: CASSASGYNEQFF. CDR3 nucleotides: TGTGCCAGCAGCGCGTCAGGTTACAATGAGCAGTTCTTC. The genes are TRBV9 and TRBJ2-1, with D unclear. The CDR3 totals 13 residues. Trimming removed 3 bases from V and 4 bases from J, with 8 bases in between. Per germline, CDR1 SGDLS and CDR2 YYNGEE.

This clone was counted a single time. The genes are TRBV11-2 and TRBJ2-7; 9 bases agree with TRBD2. Germline V gene data show CDR1 as SGHAT and CDR2 as FQNNGV. The CDR3 extends over 17 amino acids. J was trimmed by 3 bases and V by 2 bases; bases with no gene match: 11. For the CDR3, the DNA is TGTGCCAGCAGCTTAATGCCTAGCGGGACTACGTACTACGAGCAGTACTTC. This translates into CASSLMPSGTTYYEQYF. The full variable domain, its missing parts supplied by reference TRBV11-2 and TRBJ2-7, is EAGVAQSPRYKIIEKRQSVAFWCNPISGHATLYWYQQILGQGPKLLIQFQNNGVVDDSQLPKDRFSAERLKGVDSTLKIQPAKLEDSAVYLCASSLMPSGTTYYEQYFGPGTRLTVT.

The chain is built from TRBV7-6 and TRBJ2-1; 7 nucleotides agree with TRBD2. Germline assignment: CDR1 SGHVS and CDR2 FNYEAQ. This CDR3 is 15 amino acids long. Unmatched junction bases numbered 7, after V lost 1 base and J lost 7 bases. The CDR3 spells CASSLGAWEGNEQFF. The CDR3 bases are TGTGCCAGCAGCTTAGGAGCTTGGGAGGGAAATGAGCAGTTCTTC.

The chain couples TRBV2 to TRBJ2-5; D unresolved. The CDR3 runs 13 residues. V shed 6 bases and J shed 1 base, with 9 bases lying between them. Germline values: CDR1 SNHLY, CDR2 FYNNEI. The CDR3: CASRPGFQETQYF. CDR3 DNA: TGTGCCAGCAGGCCCGGGTTCCAAGAGACCCAGTACTTC.

The chain links TRBV27 to TRBJ1-5; D is ambiguous. CDR1 and CDR2 (germline): MNHEY, SMNVEV (reference sequence). This CDR3 is 14 amino acids long. Between the trimmed V and J ends, which lost 5 bases and 0 bases, there was a span of 8 bases. In DNA, the CDR3 is TGTGCCAGCAGTCACCAGAATAGCAATCAGCCCCAGCATTTT. Translating it yields CASSHQNSNQPQHF.

The chain uses TRBV29-1 and TRBJ2-3; D possibly matches TRBD1 or TRBD2 (7 bases each). Germline lookup yields CDR1 SQVTM and CDR2 ANQGSEA. CDR3 length: 14 amino acids. V shed 7 bases and J shed 2 bases, with 16 bases lying between them. In DNA form, the CDR3 reads TGCAGCGGGGGGGGACAGCAAGACACAGATACGCAGTATTTT. The encoded protein is CSGGGQQDTDTQYF.

The chain couples TRBV11-2 to TRBJ2-7, with D hard to call. The CDR3 sequence is 15 residues long. V shed 0 bases and J shed 2 bases, with 11 bases lying between them. Germline CDR1 reads SGHAT; CDR2 reads FQNNGV. The CDR3 spells CASSLDMTEPYEQYF. CDR3 nucleotide sequence: TGTGCCAGCAGCTTAGATATGACGGAGCCCTACGAGCAGTACTTC. Full variable domain (rest looked up from reference TRBV11-2 and TRBJ2-7): EAGVAQSPRYKIIEKRQSVAFWCNPISGHATLYWYQQILGQGPKLLIQFQNNGVVDDSQLPKDRFSAERLKGVDSTLKIQPAKLEDSAVYLCASSLDMTEPYEQYFGPGTRLTVT.

V is TRBV11-2 and J is TRBJ2-1; D remains ambiguous. The CDR3 is made up of 12 amino acids. Germline loops: CDR1 SGHAT, CDR2 FQNNGV. V was pared by 6 bases and J by 12 bases, with 15 bases between. CDR3 loop: CASSTTRPPQFF. DNA for the CDR3: TGTGCCAGCAGTACGACCCGCCCCCCGCAGTTCTTC.

V gene TRBV18 combines with J gene TRBJ2-1; D call uncertain. V lost 3 bases and J 4 bases, leaving 4 bases between the germline ends. This CDR3 region has 12 residues. Germline assignment: CDR1 KGHSH and CDR2 LQKENI. The DNA of the CDR3 is TGTGCCAGCTCACCCGGATACAATGAGCAGTTCTTC. This translates into CASSPGYNEQFF.

The DNA for the CDR3 is TGCAGCGCTCATGGGGCGGACTCCTACGAGCAGTACTTC. Translating gives CSAHGADSYEQYF. The chain links TRBV29-1 to TRBJ2-7; weak D call: TRBD1 (5 bases). This CDR3 spans 13 amino acids. Germline V gene lookup returns CDR1 SQVTM and CDR2 ANQGSEA. The V end was cut by 7 bases, the J end by 0 bases, with 13 bases between.

This clone has only one observation. The chain joins TRBV6-5 to TRBJ2-1; no clear D. CDR1 is MNHEY, CDR2 SVGAGI, per germline. Trimming cost V 10 bases and J 7 bases, with 8 bases left between them. This CDR3 contains 10 residues. DNA for the CDR3: TGTGCCATTGGTGTAAATGAGCAGTTCTTC. It specifies CAIGVNEQFF.

Points on this clone: One end of the junction is discordant with germline, which a read error may explain. V usage is TRBV9 and J usage is TRBJ2-1, with TRBD2 matching over 7 bases. CDR1 and CDR2 (germline): SGDLS, YYNGEE. This CDR3 has 10 residues. Written as DNA, the CDR3 is TGTGCCAGCGGAGGGCGGGAGCGGATCTTC. Encoded protein: CASGGRERIF.

This chain joins TRBV9 and TRBJ1-2; weak D call: TRBD1 (6 bases). The CDR3 loop spans 15 amino acids. V was shortened by 3 bases and J by 0 bases, with 12 bases between the two germline ends. Germline V gene sequence: CDR1 SGDLS, CDR2 YYNGEE. The CDR3 protein is CASSAQDRANYGYTF. CDR3 in DNA: TGTGCCAGCAGCGCCCAGGACAGAGCTAACTATGGCTACACCTTC. Complete variable domain (other parts from reference TRBV9 and TRBJ1-2): DSGVTQTPKHLITATGQRVTLRCSPRSGDLSVYWYQQSLDQGLQFLIQYYNGEERAKGNILERFSAQQFPDLHSELNLSSLELGDSALYFCASSAQDRANYGYTFGSGTRLTVV.

CDR3 in amino acids: CASSYKRGQATYEQYF. The CDR3 nucleotides read TGTGCCAGCAGTTACAAGCGGGGACAGGCCACCTACGAGCAGTACTTC. J is TRBJ2-7 and V is TRBV6-6; D might be TRBD1 (8 bases). The CDR3 runs to 16 residues. Between the trimmed V and J ends, which lost 2 bases and 2 bases, there was a span of 16 bases. Germline lookup yields CDR1 MNHNY and CDR2 SVGAGI (reference sequence).

The chain links TRBV7-9 to TRBJ1-1; D perhaps matches TRBD1 (5 bases). The CDR3 extends over 16 amino acids. The germline gives CDR1 SEHNR, CDR2 FQNEAQ (reference sequence). V was shortened by 7 bases and J by 0 bases, with 18 bases between the two germline ends. Written as DNA, the CDR3 is TGTGCCAGCAACAAAGGGGTCCAAATTATGAACACTGAAGCTTTCTTT. Translating it yields CASNKGVQIMNTEAFF.

The rearrangement uses TRBV6-6 and TRBJ1-1, with D hard to call. Germline assignment: CDR1 MNHNY and CDR2 SVGAGI (reference sequence). The CDR3 has 16 residues. V shed 0 bases and J shed 2 bases, with 13 bases lying between them. The CDR3 DNA reads as TGTGCCAGCAGTTACTCTCCTCCGGGGATCAACACTGAAGCTTTCTTT. It translates to CASSYSPPGINTEAFF.

The chain links TRBV16 to TRBJ1-2, with 10 nucleotides matching TRBD1. The CDR3 totals 15 residues. The germline gives CDR1 KGHSY, CDR2 FQNENV. Trimming removed 4 bases from V and 5 bases from J; junction bases left unmatched: 7. The CDR3 sequence: CASSPGQGPQYGYTF. As DNA, the CDR3 is TGTGCCAGCAGCCCGGGACAGGGGCCGCAGTATGGCTACACCTTC. The full variable domain, its missing parts supplied by reference TRBV16 and TRBJ1-2, is GEEVAQTPKHLVRGEGQKAKLYCAPIKGHSYVFWYQQVLKNEFKFLISFQNENVFDETGMPKERFSAKCLPNSPCSLEIQATKLEDSAVYFCASSPGQGPQYGYTFGSGTRLTVV.

This sequence joins TRBV6-6 and TRBJ2-1, with 9 bases aligning to TRBD1. Germline V gene lookup returns CDR1 MNHNY and CDR2 SVGAGI (reference sequence). Unmatched junction bases numbered 8, after V lost 2 bases and J lost 9 bases. The CDR3 spans 15 residues. The CDR3 nucleotides read TGTGCCAGCAGTTACAGAGGACAGGGGACGAGTGAGCAGTTCTTC. This codes for CASSYRGQGTSEQFF.

The rearrangement uses TRBV10-3 and TRBJ2-1, with 11 bases aligning to TRBD1. V shed 4 bases, J shed 5 bases, and the junction held 1 base outside the gene matches. Germline V gene lookup returns CDR1 ENHRY and CDR2 SYGVKD. The CDR3 length is 14 residues. The CDR3 region is CAISGGQGDNEQFF. The CDR3 DNA follows: TGTGCCATCAGTGGGGGACAGGGGGACAATGAGCAGTTCTTC.

The chain recombines TRBV29-1 with TRBJ1-1; D is unclear. Germline V lookup: CDR1 SQVTM, CDR2 ANQGSEA. V lost 6 bases to trimming and J lost 1 base, with 9 bases between them. The CDR3 loop spans 12 amino acids. CDR3 residues: CSVITENTEAFF. The CDR3 region has the DNA TGCAGCGTGATTACAGAGAACACTGAAGCTTTCTTT. Full variable domain (rest looked up from reference TRBV29-1 and TRBJ1-1): SAVISQKPSRDICQRGTSLTIQCQVDSQVTMMFWYRQQPGQSLTLIATANQGSEATYESGFVIDKFPISRPNLTFSTLTVSNMSPEDSSIYLCSVITENTEAFFGQGTRLTVV.

This clone was counted a few times. This sequence joins TRBV5-1 and TRBJ2-1; the D call may be TRBD1 or TRBD2 (6 bases each). This CDR3 region has 15 residues. From germline, CDR1 is SGHRS and CDR2 YFSETQ. V lost 0 bases and J 8 bases, leaving 15 bases between the germline ends. CDR3: CASSLEGPGGDEQFF. CDR3 in DNA: TGCGCCAGCAGCTTGGAGGGTCCCGGGGGCGATGAGCAGTTCTTC.

The chain has TRBV4-3 and TRBJ2-1, with D perhaps TRBD2 (7 bases). The length of the CDR3 is 18 residues. Germline-derived CDR1 and CDR2 are LGHNA and YSLEER. With 3 bases removed from V and 4 bases from J, the gap between germline ends came to 22 bases. Written as DNA, the CDR3 is TGCGCCAGCAGCCAGGAAGGGGGTATTGAGCGGGAATACAATGAGCAGTTCTTC. Translated: CASSQEGGIEREYNEQFF.

The gene calls are TRBV2 and TRBJ2-5; 7 positions match TRBD1. J gave up 4 bases and V 4 bases, and 6 bases lay outside the gene matches. The CDR3 is 14 amino acids. The germline V gene has CDR1 SNHLY and CDR2 FYNNEI. The CDR3 nucleotides are TGTGCCAGCAGTGTTGGCAGGGGGACAGAGACCCAGTACTTC. It specifies CASSVGRGTETQYF.

With respect to this clone: Other DNA variants within this sample encode the same CDR3. V is TRBV27 and J is TRBJ2-1; D is uncertain. The V gene's germline CDR1 is MNHEY and CDR2 SMNVEV (reference sequence). V lost 3 bases and J lost 0, with 6 bases in between. This CDR3 has 14 residues. The CDR3 coding sequence is TGTGCCAGCAGTTTGGCCAGCTCCTACAATGAGCAGTTCTTC. Translation: CASSLASSYNEQFF.